This is a list of T cell receptor beta chains from one sample in a study of blood T cell repertoires in COVID-19. The table came from immunoSEQ multiplex PCR; TCRdb's copy has only in-frame clones and leaves some out. The sample holds approximately 290,000 clones, about nine tenths seen once. Sequenced material: peripheral blood. Receptor source: a woman between 25 and 40 years old with COVID-19, enrolled during active disease. CDR3s include the opening cysteine and the closing phenylalanine or tryptophan. D genes are given only for firm matches. Size is omitted from some rows. Given values are once, few, many or a class for expanded clones.

clone size,J gene,V gene,D gene,CDR3 DNA,CDR3 protein
.,TRBJ1-1,TRBV5-5,.,TGTGCCAGCGGCCCCTCTGCCGCCAGGAACACTGAAGCTTTCTTT,CASGPSAARNTEAFF
.,TRBJ1-6,TRBV5-1,TRBD1,TGCGCCAGCAGCCGGGGGACAGGGGGCGCGTATTCACCCCTCCACTTT,CASSRGTGGAYSPLHF
.,TRBJ1-3,TRBV30,.,TGTGCCCGGACGGTGGCAGGTCCTGGAAACACCATATATTTT,CARTVAGPGNTIYF
.,TRBJ2-5,TRBV27,.,TGTGCCAGCAGTTTGGCGCTAGGGGGGACCCAGTACTTC,CASSLALGGTQYF
.,TRBJ1-1,TRBV6-4,.,TGTGCCAGCAGTCAGGGGTACGGGGACACTGAAGCTTTCTTT,CASSQGYGDTEAFF
.,TRBJ1-5,TRBV21-1,.,TGTGCCAGCAGCAAAGTTACAGGGAAAAAAAATCAGCCCCAGCATTTT,CASSKVTGKKNQPQHF
.,TRBJ2-2,TRBV5-1,.,TGCGCCAGCAGCCCCGGCGGTTGGGAGCCGAACACCGGGGAGCTGTTTTTT,CASSPGGWEPNTGELFF
.,TRBJ2-5,TRBV30,.,TGTGCCTGGCGGCCTAGTGGCGTGGAGACCCAGTACTTC,CAWRPSGVETQYF
.,TRBJ2-7,TRBV5-4,.,TGTGCCAGCAGCATAGGAGGGGCCAGTGGAAGGTCCGAGCAGTACTTC,CASSIGGASGRSEQYF
once,TRBJ1-5,TRBV30,.,TGTGCCTGGAGTGGGGAGCCGAATCAGCCCCAGCATTTT,CAWSGEPNQPQHF
.,TRBJ2-6,TRBV3-1/TRBV3-2,TRBD1,TGTGCCAGCAGCCCGGGACAGGGCTTATCTGGGGCCAACGTCCTGACTTTC,CASSPGQGLSGANVLTF
.,TRBJ1-2,TRBV29-1,TRBD1,TGCAGCGTTGAAGATCAAGGGACAGGGGGCCCGCTCCCCTATGGCTACACCTTC,CSVEDQGTGGPLPYGYTF
.,TRBJ1-4,TRBV28,.,TGTGCCATTGAGGACAGATGGAATGAAAAACTGTTTTTT,CAIEDRWNEKLFF
.,TRBJ1-3,TRBV5-1,TRBD1,TGCGCCAGCAGCTTGGTCGGGGGACAGGGTCACTCTGGAAACACCATATATTTT,CASSLVGGQGHSGNTIYF
.,TRBJ1-5,TRBV2,.,TGTGCCAGCAAAGGAGAGATGAATCAGCCCCAGCATTTT,CASKGEMNQPQHF
.,TRBJ2-3,TRBV7-9,TRBD1,TGTGCCAGCAGCTCTACTTACGCAGGGGGCGATACGCAGTATTTT,CASSSTYAGGDTQYF
.,TRBJ1-4,TRBV7-9,TRBD1,TGTGCTTGGGGGACAGGGGGCGTAGCTAATGAAAAACTGTTTTTT,CAWGTGGVANEKLFF
.,TRBJ1-1,TRBV2,.,TGTGCCAGGCAACCAGGGGACCCGAACACTGAAGCTTTCTTT,CARQPGDPNTEAFF
.,TRBJ2-1,TRBV7-8,TRBD1,TGTGCCAGCAGCGCCGGGACAGACTACAATGAGCAGTTCTTC,CASSAGTDYNEQFF
.,TRBJ1-4,TRBV19,.,TGTGCCAGTAGTGACAGCAGTAATGAAAAACTGTTTTTT,CASSDSSNEKLFF
.,TRBJ1-2,TRBV3-1/TRBV3-2,TRBD1,TGTGCCAGCAGCCCCTGGACAGGGGACGGCTACACCTTC,CASSPWTGDGYTF
.,TRBJ1-2,TRBV29-1,.,TGCAGCGTTGCGGGAGTTTTCAATGGCTACACCTTC,CSVAGVFNGYTF
.,TRBJ2-1,TRBV10-2,.,TGCGCCAGCCGACAGGCTGGGGACCCCCTATACAATGAGCAGTTCTTC,CASRQAGDPLYNEQFF
.,TRBJ2-3,TRBV19,TRBD2,TGTGCCAGTAGTACGGGACTAGCGGGAGGTAAACGCACAGATACGCAGTATTTT,CASSTGLAGGKRTDTQYF
.,TRBJ2-1,TRBV18,TRBD2,TGTGCCAGCTCGGCTAGCGGATTCAATGAGCAGTTCTTC,CASSASGFNEQFF
few,TRBJ1-6,TRBV24-1,.,TGTGCCACCACCTTAGCGGATTCACCCCTCCACTTT,CATTLADSPLHF
.,TRBJ1-1,TRBV7-9,.,TGTGCCAGCAGCTTCCCGGGACTAGGGGCTTTCTTT,CASSFPGLGAFF
.,TRBJ2-5,TRBV30,TRBD2,TGTGCCGGGCTGACTAGCGGACAAGAGACCCAGTACTTC,CAGLTSGQETQYF
few,TRBJ1-4,TRBV28,.,TGTGCCACCACCTCCATCGGGGAGAAACTGTTTTTT,CATTSIGEKLFF
.,TRBJ1-1,TRBV2,.,TGTGCCAGCAGGCAGGGGTTAAACACTGAAGCTTTCTTT,CASRQGLNTEAFF
once,TRBJ2-1,TRBV19,TRBD1,TGTGCCAGTAGCCGGCCAGGGGGCGCTGAGCAGTTCTTC,CASSRPGGAEQFF
.,TRBJ1-3,TRBV5-5,.,TGTGCCAGCAGCTGGCAAGCGTCTGGAAACACCATATATTTT,CASSWQASGNTIYF
.,TRBJ1-2,TRBV27,.,TGTGCCAGCAGTTTATCCGGGCAGGGCTATGGCTACACCTTC,CASSLSGQGYGYTF
.,TRBJ1-1,TRBV19,.,TGTGCCAGTAGCCCCGGGATATGGGCAGGCACTGAAGCTTTCTTT,CASSPGIWAGTEAFF
.,TRBJ2-1,TRBV20-1,.,TGCAGTGCTAGTCACGGGATATCCTACAATGAGCAGTTCTTC,CSASHGISYNEQFF
.,TRBJ2-3,TRBV29-1,TRBD2,TGCAGCGACCAACTAGCGGGATGGGCAGATACGCAGTATTTT,CSDQLAGWADTQYF
.,TRBJ1-5,TRBV19,.,TGTGCCACCGCCTTTGGGGGCCAGCCCCAGCATTTT,CATAFGGQPQHF
.,TRBJ1-5,TRBV28,TRBD1,TGTGCCAGCAGTTCCGGACAGGGCCGGCAGCCCCAGCATTTT,CASSSGQGRQPQHF
.,TRBJ2-1,TRBV18,TRBD2,TGTGCCAGCTCACCGCCGGGACTAGTTTATGAGCAGTTCTTC,CASSPPGLVYEQFF
.,TRBJ2-4,TRBV9,TRBD2,TGTGCCAGCAGCCCCCTAGCGGGTAGCAACATTCAGTACTTC,CASSPLAGSNIQYF
.,TRBJ1-1,TRBV18,.,TGTGCCAGCTCACCGGGTCTCTGGGGAGCTCAGAACACTGAAGCTTTCTTT,CASSPGLWGAQNTEAFF
once,TRBJ1-4,TRBV6-1,.,TGTGCCAGCAGTGATCTAGCGGTTAAAAAACTGTTTTTT,CASSDLAVKKLFF
.,TRBJ2-5,TRBV13,TRBD2,TGTGCCAGCAGCCTGGGGAGCGGGAACGGGGGAGAGACCCAGTACTTC,CASSLGSGNGGETQYF
.,TRBJ1-5,TRBV5-1,TRBD1,TGCGCCAGCAGCCTAACAGGGGTCAATCAGCCCCAGCATTTT,CASSLTGVNQPQHF
.,TRBJ2-5,TRBV2,.,TGTGCCAGCAGAGGGAGCCCCTATGGGGAGACCCAGTACTTC,CASRGSPYGETQYF
.,TRBJ1-1,TRBV6-4,.,TGTGCCAGCAGTTCTAGGGGAGGTACTGAAGCTTTCTTT,CASSSRGGTEAFF
once,TRBJ2-7,TRBV7-3,.,TGTGCCAGCAGCCCCAGGGTCAGGCAATCCTACGAGCAGTACTTC,CASSPRVRQSYEQYF
.,TRBJ2-2,TRBV11-2,.,TGTGCCAGCAGCTTAGTTCGGCAGGGGAAAGGCACCGGGGAGCTGTTTTTT,CASSLVRQGKGTGELFF
few,TRBJ2-7,TRBV30,TRBD1,TGTGCCTGGAGCGCGACAGGGAACGAGCAGTACTTC,CAWSATGNEQYF
.,TRBJ1-1,TRBV4-2,TRBD1,TGTGCCAGCAGCCAAGAGACAGGGGGCAACACTGAAGCTTTCTTT,CASSQETGGNTEAFF
.,TRBJ2-2,TRBV7-3,TRBD2,TGTGCCAGCCAAGTCGTGGCTAGCGGGAACACCGGGGAGCTGTTTTTT,CASQVVASGNTGELFF
.,TRBJ1-3,TRBV7-8,TRBD1,TGTGCCAGCAGCCGACTAGGACAGGGCGAAAACACCATATATTTT,CASSRLGQGENTIYF
once,TRBJ1-5,TRBV27,.,TGTGCCAGCAGTACCTCTGCAGGCTACAATCAGCCCCAGCATTTT,CASSTSAGYNQPQHF
.,TRBJ2-1,TRBV11-2,.,TGTGCCAGCAGCCTCAGCGGAGAGAGCTCCTACAATGAGCAGTTCTTC,CASSLSGESSYNEQFF
.,TRBJ1-1,TRBV25-1,TRBD1,TGTGCCAGCAGTGAACAGGGGGCGTTGAACACTGAAGCTTTCTTT,CASSEQGALNTEAFF